Each of the 17 T cell receptor beta chains below was sequenced from the same sample in a study of blood T cell repertoires in COVID-19. Data came from immunoSEQ multiplex PCR; TCRdb stores just in-frame clones and leaves some out. The sample comprises about 220,000 clones, more than 75% of which are singletons, and under 2.5% rests with the top ten. The sample was peripheral blood. These TCRs come from a middle-aged man with active or convalescent COVID-19.

With regard to this clone: Other DNA sequences in the same sample also yield this CDR3. The rearrangement joins TRBV7-3 to TRBJ1-1; no clear D. Germline CDR1 and CDR2: SGHTA and FQGTGA. The CDR3 runs 13 residues. Deletions cut 3 bases from V and 1 base from J, with 6 bases between. The CDR3 DNA reads TGTGCCAGCAGCTTCCGGGGGAACACTGAAGCTTTCTTT. Amino acids: CASSFRGNTEAFF.

This clone turned up a few times. V usage is TRBV9 and J usage is TRBJ1-6, with 10 bases lining up with TRBD1. Unmatched junction bases numbered 3, after V lost 2 bases and J lost 1 base. The germline gives CDR1 SGDLS, CDR2 YYNGEE. The CDR3 is 17 residues long. CDR3: CASSVTGGASYNSPLHF. CDR3 bases: TGTGCCAGCAGCGTGACAGGGGGCGCGTCCTATAATTCACCCCTCCACTTT.

V is TRBV28 and J is TRBJ2-7, with 7 nucleotides matching TRBD1. Germline V gene data show CDR1 as MDHEN and CDR2 as SYDVKM. The CDR3 length is 13 residues. V lost 3 bases to trimming and J lost 6 bases; unmatched junction nucleotides: 5. This CDR3 reads CASSLTGSGEQYF. The CDR3 nucleotides read TGTGCCAGCAGTTTGACAGGGTCGGGCGAGCAGTACTTC.

The CDR3 DNA follows: TGTGCCAGCAGCTCCCCGGACAGGGTAATATATGGCTACACCTTC. This translates into CASSSPDRVIYGYTF. The genes are TRBV28 and TRBJ1-2, with 8 nucleotides matching TRBD1. There are 15 residues in the CDR3. Losses at the gene ends were 6 bases for V and 5 bases for J; bases not matched to a gene: 11. In germline, CDR1 is MDHEN, CDR2 SYDVKM.

Written as DNA, the CDR3 is TGTGCCAGCAGCGTTCGGACAGGGGATCAGCCCCAGCATTTT. Amino acids: CASSVRTGDQPQHF. The V and J genes are TRBV9 and TRBJ1-5; 9 nucleotides line up with TRBD1. CDR1 and CDR2 from the germline V gene are SGDLS and YYNGEE. The CDR3 length is 14 residues. V was pared by 2 bases and J by 5 bases, with 2 bases of the junction left unmatched.

The V call is TRBV5-4, the J call TRBJ2-5, with D perhaps matching TRBD2 (6 bases). The CDR3 runs to 13 residues. Trimming stripped 5 bases from V and 3 bases from J, with 11 bases between. From germline, CDR1 is SGHNT and CDR2 YYREEE (reference sequence). CDR3 protein: CASRSGTEETQYF. The CDR3, as DNA: TGTGCCAGCAGGTCCGGGACTGAAGAGACCCAGTACTTC.

The chain carries TRBV4-1 and TRBJ1-6; possible D gene TRBD1, 5 bases. The germline V gene encodes CDR1 MGHRA and CDR2 YSYEKL. V was shortened by 0 bases and J by 0 bases, with 15 bases between the two germline ends. The CDR3 extends over 19 amino acids. In DNA, the CDR3 is TGCGCCAGCAGCCAAGATCGGTGGGGCCGTGACTCCTATAATTCACCCCTCCACTTT. This codes for CASSQDRWGRDSYNSPLHF.

This rearrangement joins TRBV24-1 to TRBJ2-1; perhaps TRBD1 as D (6 bases). CDR1 is KGHDR, CDR2 SFDVKD, per germline. V gave up 0 bases and J gave up 2 bases, with 10 bases separating them. The CDR3 sequence is 16 residues long. The CDR3 here is CATSDLSGVTYNEQFF. The CDR3 DNA is TGTGCCACCAGTGATTTGTCAGGGGTCACCTACAATGAGCAGTTCTTC.

V gene TRBV9 combines with J gene TRBJ2-1; D possibly corresponds to TRBD2 (6 bases). There are 15 residues in the CDR3. Germline V gene sequence: CDR1 SGDLS, CDR2 YYNGEE. With 7 bases removed from V and 0 bases from J, the gap between germline ends came to 14 bases. The CDR3 bases are TGTGCCAGCGGCCCGGGGGACCACTCCTACAATGAGCAGTTCTTC. This gives the protein CASGPGDHSYNEQFF.

The CDR3 protein is CASSLQGVGEKLFF. The DNA of the CDR3 is TGTGCCAGCAGTTTACAGGGGGTAGGGGAAAAACTGTTTTTT. The chain is built from TRBV28 and TRBJ1-4; the match to TRBD1 covers 7 bases. Per the germline V gene, CDR1 is MDHEN and CDR2 is SYDVKM. CDR3 length equals 14 residues. V lost 2 bases, J lost 8 bases, and 5 bases stayed unmatched.

The V gene is TRBV10-3, the J gene TRBJ2-1; 7 bases fit TRBD1. Germline-derived CDR1 and CDR2 are ENHRY and SYGVKD. With 3 bases clipped from V and 8 bases from J, the junction kept 7 bases outside the gene matches. This CDR3 spans 14 amino acids. CDR3 region: CAISESGQGDEQFF. CDR3 nucleotides: TGTGCCATCAGTGAAAGCGGCCAGGGGGATGAGCAGTTCTTC.

The rearrangement uses TRBV9 and TRBJ1-6; a weak D match, TRBD1 (5 bases). The CDR3 covers 19 residues. Germline assignment: CDR1 SGDLS and CDR2 YYNGEE. The V end lost 0 bases, the J end lost 5 bases, and 21 bases lay between the germline ends. The CDR3 spells CASSVAITSGTGDNSPLHF. DNA of the CDR3: TGTGCCAGCAGCGTAGCTATCACTTCCGGGACGGGAGATAATTCACCCCTCCACTTT.

This chain links TRBV27 with TRBJ2-1, with TRBD2 identical over 7 bases. Germline V gene lookup returns CDR1 MNHEY and CDR2 SMNVEV (reference sequence). After removal of 3 bases from V and 0 bases from J, the junction contained 5 bases not matched to a gene. The CDR3 covers 16 residues. CDR3: CASSLSGTISYNEQFF. CDR3 nucleotide sequence: TGTGCCAGCAGTTTGTCCGGGACTATCTCCTACAATGAGCAGTTCTTC.

The chain is built from TRBV19 and TRBJ1-6; 8 bases match TRBD1. Germline values: CDR1 LNHDA, CDR2 SQIVND (reference sequence). J lost 7 bases, V lost 9 bases, and 8 bases had no gene match. The CDR3 consists of 14 residues. The CDR3 coding sequence is TGTGCCAGGAAACGGACAGGGTGGAATTCACCCCTCCACTTT. Encoded protein: CARKRTGWNSPLHF.

The genes are TRBV29-1 and TRBJ2-3; D possibly corresponds to TRBD2 (6 bases). Germline values: CDR1 SQVTM, CDR2 ANQGSEA. This CDR3 region has 16 residues. Trimming cost V 6 bases and J 0 bases, with 19 bases left between them. CDR3 sequence reads: CSVGGSSETSTDTQYF. The DNA for the CDR3 is TGCAGCGTGGGGGGTTCTAGCGAAACTAGCACAGATACGCAGTATTTT.

The DNA for the CDR3 is TGTATCGAGAGGGAACCCCTGAACACTGAAGCTTTCTTT. It specifies CIEREPLNTEAFF. J is TRBJ1-1 and V is TRBV2; D call uncertain. The germline V gene encodes CDR1 SNHLY and CDR2 FYNNEI. The CDR3 totals 13 residues.

Only a few counts were recorded for this clone. The chain employs TRBV18 and TRBJ2-7, with a weak D call TRBD2 (5 bases). V was clipped by 3 bases and J by 6 bases, with 12 bases between them. The CDR3 spans 13 residues. Germline CDR1 and CDR2: KGHSH and LQKENI. The CDR3 coding sequence is TGTGCCAGCTCACCCTCGGGGATGGGCGAGCAGTACTTC. Its protein is CASSPSGMGEQYF.